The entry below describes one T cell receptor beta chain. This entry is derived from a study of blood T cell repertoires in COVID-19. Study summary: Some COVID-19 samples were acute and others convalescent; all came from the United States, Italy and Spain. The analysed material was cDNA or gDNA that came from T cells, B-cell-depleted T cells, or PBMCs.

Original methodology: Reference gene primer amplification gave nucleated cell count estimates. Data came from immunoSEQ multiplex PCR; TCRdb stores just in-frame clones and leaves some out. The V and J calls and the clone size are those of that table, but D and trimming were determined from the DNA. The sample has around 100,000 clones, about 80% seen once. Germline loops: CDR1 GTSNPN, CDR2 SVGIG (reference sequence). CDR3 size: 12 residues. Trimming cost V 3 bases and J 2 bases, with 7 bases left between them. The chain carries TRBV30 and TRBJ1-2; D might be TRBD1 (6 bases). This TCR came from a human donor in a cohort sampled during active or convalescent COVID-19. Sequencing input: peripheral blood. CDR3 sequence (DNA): TGTGCCTGGAGAGGGACAAACTATGGCTACACCTTC. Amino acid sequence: CAWRGTNYGYTF.